Given below is one T cell receptor beta chain in context. In TCRdb, the 5' RACE reads were re-called with MiXCR into one record per CDR3 protein. The data show a few hundred thousand distinct CDR3 sequences, 9.5% to 15% seen once. The data are from a study of identical twins. Looked up from germline, CDR1 is DFQATT and CDR2 is SNEGSKA (reference sequence). Trimming pared 3 bases from V and 5 bases from J, leaving 15 bases between. This CDR3 spans 14 amino acids. The same sample was also studied in work on yellow fever vaccine responses in identical twins.

The chain couples TRBV20-1 to TRBJ2-3, with D unresolved. Sequenced: memory (CD45RO+) T cells sorted from blood. This receptor was obtained from a woman aged 18-29 years in good health. In DNA, the CDR3 is TGCAGTGCTAGCACTCCTGGCCGAGGAGATACGCAGTATTTT. It codes for CSASTPGRGDTQYF.